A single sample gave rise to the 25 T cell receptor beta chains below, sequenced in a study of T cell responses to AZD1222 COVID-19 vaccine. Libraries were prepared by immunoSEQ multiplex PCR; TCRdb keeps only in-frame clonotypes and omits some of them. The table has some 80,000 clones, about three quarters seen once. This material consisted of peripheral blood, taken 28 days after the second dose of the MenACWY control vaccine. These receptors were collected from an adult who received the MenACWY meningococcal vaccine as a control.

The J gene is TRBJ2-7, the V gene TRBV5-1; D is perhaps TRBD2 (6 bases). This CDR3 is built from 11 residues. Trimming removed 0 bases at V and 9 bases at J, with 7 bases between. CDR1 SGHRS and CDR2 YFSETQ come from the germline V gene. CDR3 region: CASSLAGAQYF. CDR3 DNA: TGCGCCAGCAGCTTGGCGGGAGCGCAGTACTTC.

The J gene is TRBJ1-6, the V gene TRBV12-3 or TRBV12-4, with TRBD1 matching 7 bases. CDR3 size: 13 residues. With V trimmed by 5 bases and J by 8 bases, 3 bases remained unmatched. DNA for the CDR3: TGTGCCAGCAGTCGGGACAGATATTCACCCCTCCACTTT. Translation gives CASSRDRYSPLHF.

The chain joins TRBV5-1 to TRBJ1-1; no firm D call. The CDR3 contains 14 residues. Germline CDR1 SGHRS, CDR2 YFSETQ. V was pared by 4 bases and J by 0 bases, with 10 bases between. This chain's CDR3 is CASSPTTVNTEAFF. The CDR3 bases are TGCGCCAGCAGCCCGACGACGGTGAACACTGAAGCTTTCTTT.

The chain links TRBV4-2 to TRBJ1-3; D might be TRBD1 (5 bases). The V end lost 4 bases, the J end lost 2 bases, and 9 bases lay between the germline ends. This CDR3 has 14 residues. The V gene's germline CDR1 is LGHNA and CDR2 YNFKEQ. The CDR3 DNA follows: TGTGCCAGCAGCCGGGGGGAGCCTGGAAACACCATATATTTT. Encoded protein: CASSRGEPGNTIYF.

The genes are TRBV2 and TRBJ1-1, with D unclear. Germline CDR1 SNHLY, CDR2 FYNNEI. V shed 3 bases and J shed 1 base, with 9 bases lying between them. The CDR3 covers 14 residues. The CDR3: CASSDGRKNTEAFF. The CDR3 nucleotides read TGTGCCAGCAGTGACGGCCGGAAGAACACTGAAGCTTTCTTT.

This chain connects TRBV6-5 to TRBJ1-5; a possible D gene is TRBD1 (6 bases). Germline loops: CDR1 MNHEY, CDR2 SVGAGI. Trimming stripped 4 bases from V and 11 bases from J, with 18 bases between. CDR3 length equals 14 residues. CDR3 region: CASSSNRERVAQHF. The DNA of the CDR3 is TGTGCCAGCAGTTCTAACAGGGAAAGGGTAGCCCAGCATTTT.

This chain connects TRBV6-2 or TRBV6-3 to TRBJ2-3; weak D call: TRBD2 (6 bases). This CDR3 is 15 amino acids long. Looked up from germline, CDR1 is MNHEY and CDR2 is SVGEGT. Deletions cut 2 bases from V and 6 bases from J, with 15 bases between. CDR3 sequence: CASSYRWGEADTQYF. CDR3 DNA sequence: TGTGCCAGCAGTTACCGGTGGGGGGAGGCCGATACGCAGTATTTT.

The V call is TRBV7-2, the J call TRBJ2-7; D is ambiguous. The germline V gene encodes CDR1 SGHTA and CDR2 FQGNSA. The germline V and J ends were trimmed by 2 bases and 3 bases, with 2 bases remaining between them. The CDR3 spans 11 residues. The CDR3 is CASSLYYEQYF. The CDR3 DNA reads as TGTGCCAGCAGCTTATACTACGAGCAGTACTTC.

The CDR3 nucleotides are TGTGCCAGCAGTTCAAAGGATACGCAGTATTTT. Translation gives CASSSKDTQYF. The rearrangement joins TRBV6-6 to TRBJ2-3; D gene unclear. Trimming stripped 4 bases from V and 6 bases from J, with 5 bases between. The CDR3 spans 11 residues. Looked up from germline, CDR1 is MNHNY and CDR2 is SVGAGI (reference sequence).

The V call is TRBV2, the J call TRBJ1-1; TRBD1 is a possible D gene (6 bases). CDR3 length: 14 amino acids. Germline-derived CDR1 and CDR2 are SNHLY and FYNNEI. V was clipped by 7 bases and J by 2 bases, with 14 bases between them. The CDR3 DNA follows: TGTGCCAGCAACCGTTGGGGGGCTAACACTGAAGCTTTCTTT. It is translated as CASNRWGANTEAFF. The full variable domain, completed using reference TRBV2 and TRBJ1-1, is EPEVTQTPSHQVTQMGQEVILRCVPISNHLYFYWYRQILGQKVEFLVSFYNNEISEKSEIFDDQFSVERPDGSNFTLKIRSTKLEDSAMYFCASNRWGANTEAFFGQGTRLTVV.

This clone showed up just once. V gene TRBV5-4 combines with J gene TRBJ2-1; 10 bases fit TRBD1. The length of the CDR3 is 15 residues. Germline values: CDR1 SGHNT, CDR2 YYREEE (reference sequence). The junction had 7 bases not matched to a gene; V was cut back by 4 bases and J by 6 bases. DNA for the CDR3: TGTGCCAGCAGCCAGACAGGGGGCGCGGGCAATGAGCAGTTCTTC. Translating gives CASSQTGGAGNEQFF.

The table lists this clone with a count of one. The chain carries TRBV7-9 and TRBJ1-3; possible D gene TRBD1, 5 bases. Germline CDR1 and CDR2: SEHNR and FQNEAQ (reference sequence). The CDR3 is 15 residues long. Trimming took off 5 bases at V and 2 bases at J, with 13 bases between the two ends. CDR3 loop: CASSLAGGAGNTIYF. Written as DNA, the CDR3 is TGTGCCAGCAGCCTTGCGGGGGGGGCTGGAAACACCATATATTTT.

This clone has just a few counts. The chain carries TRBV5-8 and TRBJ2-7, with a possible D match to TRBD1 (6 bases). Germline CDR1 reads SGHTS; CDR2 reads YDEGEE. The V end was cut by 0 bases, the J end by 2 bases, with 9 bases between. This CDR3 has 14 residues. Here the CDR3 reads CASSLVTGPYEQYF. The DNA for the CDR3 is TGTGCCAGCAGCTTGGTTACAGGGCCCTACGAGCAGTACTTC.

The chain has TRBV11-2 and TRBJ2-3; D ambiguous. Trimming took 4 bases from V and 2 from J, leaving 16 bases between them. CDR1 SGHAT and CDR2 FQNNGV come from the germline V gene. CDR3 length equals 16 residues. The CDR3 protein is CASSSDSFRPTDTQYF. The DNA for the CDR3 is TGTGCCAGCAGCTCAGACTCATTTAGACCCACAGATACGCAGTATTTT.

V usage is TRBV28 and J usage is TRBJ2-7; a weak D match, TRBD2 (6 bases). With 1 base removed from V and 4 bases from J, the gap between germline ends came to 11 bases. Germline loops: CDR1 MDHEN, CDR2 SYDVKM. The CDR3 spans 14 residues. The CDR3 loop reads CASSLFGSWYEQYF. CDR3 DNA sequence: TGTGCCAGCAGTTTATTCGGGAGTTGGTACGAGCAGTACTTC.

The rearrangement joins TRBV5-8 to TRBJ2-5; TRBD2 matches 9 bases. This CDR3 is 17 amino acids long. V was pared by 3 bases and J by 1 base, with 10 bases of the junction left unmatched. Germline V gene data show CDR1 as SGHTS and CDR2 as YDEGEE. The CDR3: CASSSEGTSSFQETQYF. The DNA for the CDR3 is TGTGCCAGCAGCTCCGAAGGGACTAGCAGTTTCCAAGAGACCCAGTACTTC.

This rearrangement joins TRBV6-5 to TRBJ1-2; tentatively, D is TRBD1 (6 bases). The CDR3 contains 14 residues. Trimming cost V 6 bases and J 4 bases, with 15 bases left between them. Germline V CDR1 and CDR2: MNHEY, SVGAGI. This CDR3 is CASRTVTGFYGYTF. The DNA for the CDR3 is TGTGCCAGCAGGACAGTAACAGGGTTCTATGGCTACACCTTC.

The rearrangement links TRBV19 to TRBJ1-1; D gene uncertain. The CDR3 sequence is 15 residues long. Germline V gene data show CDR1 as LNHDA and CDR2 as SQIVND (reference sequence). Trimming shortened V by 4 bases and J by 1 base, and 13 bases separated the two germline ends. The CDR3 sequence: CASSSGRRQNTEAFF. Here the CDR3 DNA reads TGTGCCAGTAGTAGTGGAAGGAGGCAGAACACTGAAGCTTTCTTT. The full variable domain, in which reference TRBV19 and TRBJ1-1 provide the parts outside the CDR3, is DGGITQSPKYLFRKEGQNVTLSCEQNLNHDAMYWYRQDPGQGLRLIYYSQIVNDFQKGDIAEGYSVSREKKESFPLTVTSAQKNPTAFYLCASSSGRRQNTEAFFGQGTRLTVV.

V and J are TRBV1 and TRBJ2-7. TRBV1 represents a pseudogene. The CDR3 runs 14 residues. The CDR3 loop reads CTSCSVRSSYEQYF. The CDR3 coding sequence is TGCACCAGCTGCTCTGTCAGGAGCTCCTACGAGCAGTACTTC.

The CDR3 DNA reads TGTGCCAGCAGCTACGACAGTATCTATAATTCACCCCTCCACTTT. Protein sequence: CASSYDSIYNSPLHF. The chain combines TRBV7-8 with TRBJ1-6; D is perhaps TRBD1 (5 bases). The V gene lost 4 bases and the J gene lost 3 bases, with 10 bases spanning the gap. Germline CDR1 is SGHVS and CDR2 is FQNEAQ. This CDR3 comprises 15 residues.

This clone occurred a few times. In nucleotides, the CDR3 is TGTGCCAGCAGATGGGGGACTTGGAACACCGGGGAGCTGTTTTTT. Protein product: CASRWGTWNTGELFF. The chain couples TRBV7-9 to TRBJ2-2; D may be TRBD2 (6 bases). Trimming pared 6 bases from V and 1 base from J, leaving 12 bases between. Germline V gene data show CDR1 as SEHNR and CDR2 as FQNEAQ (reference sequence). The CDR3 length is 15 residues. The full variable domain, completed using reference TRBV7-9 and TRBJ2-2, is DTGVSQNPRHKITKRGQNVTFRCDPISEHNRLYWYRQTLGQGPEFLTYFQNEAQLEKSRLLSDRFSAERPKGSFSTLEIQRTEQGDSAMYLCASRWGTWNTGELFFGEGSRLTVL.

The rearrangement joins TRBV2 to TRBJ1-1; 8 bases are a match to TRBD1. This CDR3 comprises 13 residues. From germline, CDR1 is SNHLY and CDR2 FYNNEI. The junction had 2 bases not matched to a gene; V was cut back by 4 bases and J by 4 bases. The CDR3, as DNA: TGTGCCAGCAGTGCCGACAGGGGCACTGAAGCTTTCTTT. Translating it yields CASSADRGTEAFF.

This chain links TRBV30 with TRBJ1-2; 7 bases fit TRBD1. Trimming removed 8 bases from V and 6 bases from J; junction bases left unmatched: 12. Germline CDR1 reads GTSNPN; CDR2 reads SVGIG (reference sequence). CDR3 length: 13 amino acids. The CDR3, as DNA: TGTGCCCGGGATCGGGGGACAGTTCATGGCTACACCTTC. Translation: CARDRGTVHGYTF. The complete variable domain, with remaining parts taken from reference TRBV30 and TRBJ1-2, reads SQTIHQWPATLVQPVGSPLSLECTVEGTSNPNLYWYRQAAGRGLQLLFYSVGIGQISSEVPQNLSASRPQDRQFILSSKKLLLSDSGFYLCARDRGTVHGYTFGSGTRLTVV.

The CDR3 DNA is TGCGCCAGTAGAACCGGGACAGTGAACACTGAAGCTTTCTTT. Encoded protein: CASRTGTVNTEAFF. The rearrangement uses TRBV4-3 and TRBJ1-1; 7 bases fit TRBD1. There are 14 residues in the CDR3. V gave up 9 bases and J gave up 0 bases; unmatched junction bases: 7. Germline assignment: CDR1 LGHNA and CDR2 YSLEER.

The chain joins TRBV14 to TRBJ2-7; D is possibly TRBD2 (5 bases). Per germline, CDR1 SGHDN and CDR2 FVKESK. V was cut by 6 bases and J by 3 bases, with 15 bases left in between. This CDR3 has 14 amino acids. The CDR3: CASRHSSRGYEQYF. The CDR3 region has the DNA TGTGCCAGCAGACATAGTTCCCGGGGCTACGAGCAGTACTTC.